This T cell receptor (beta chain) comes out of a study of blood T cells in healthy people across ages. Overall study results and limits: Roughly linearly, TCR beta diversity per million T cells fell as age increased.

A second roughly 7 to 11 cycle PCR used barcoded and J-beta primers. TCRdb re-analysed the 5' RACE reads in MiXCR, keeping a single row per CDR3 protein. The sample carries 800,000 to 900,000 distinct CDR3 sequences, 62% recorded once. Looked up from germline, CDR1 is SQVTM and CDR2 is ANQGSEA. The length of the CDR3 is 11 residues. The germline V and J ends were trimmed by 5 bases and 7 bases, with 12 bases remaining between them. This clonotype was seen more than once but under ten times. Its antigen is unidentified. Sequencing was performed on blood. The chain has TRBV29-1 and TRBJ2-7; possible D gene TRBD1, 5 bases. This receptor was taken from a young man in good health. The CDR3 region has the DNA TGCAGCGTTCAGTGGGGCTTGGAGCAGTACTTC. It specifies CSVQWGLEQYF.